This T cell receptor (beta chain) was sequenced for a study of technical replicates of blood from a few donors. The germline gives CDR1 MNHNS, CDR2 SASEGT. Trimming took 2 bases from V and 2 from J, leaving 6 bases between them. The CDR3 consists of 13 residues. Profiling relied on immunoSEQ multiplex PCR, and the TCRdb table lists in-frame clones only, not all of them. The top ten hold 0.38% of the sample, which has roughly 80,000 clones, less than 95% seen once. Sequenced material: T cells isolated from PBMCs. The receptor was derived from a human donor in good health. This chain links TRBV6-1 with TRBJ1-2; D may be TRBD1 (5 bases). This CDR3 is CASSERTNYGYTF. In DNA form, the CDR3 reads TGTGCCAGCAGTGAAAGGACAAACTATGGCTACACCTTC.